The 10 T cell receptor beta chains in this list originate from one sample, sequenced in a study of shared clonotypes between healthy human individuals. Profiling relied on immunoSEQ multiplex PCR, and the TCRdb table lists in-frame clones only, not all of them. The repertoire holds approximately 940,000 clones, approximately 80% seen once, with approximately 1.5% in the top ten. The sequenced sample consisted of memory CD4+ T cells sorted from blood. Subset of the sample: CD45RA-negative fraction. The receptors shown here come from a man aged 18 to 30 in good health.

This clone has a single count. V and J are TRBV29-1 and TRBJ1-2; D gene unclear. Germline lookup yields CDR1 SQVTM and CDR2 ANQGSEA. V lost 3 bases and J 2 bases, leaving 7 bases between the germline ends. The CDR3 spans 12 residues. CDR3 region: CSVDLLNYGYTF. The CDR3 DNA is TGCAGCGTTGATCTTTTGAACTATGGCTACACCTTC.

This clone was counted a few times. The sample carries other DNA sequences with the same CDR3. This chain links TRBV30 with TRBJ1-2; weak D call: TRBD1 (5 bases). V lost 2 bases and J lost 6, with 13 bases in between. This CDR3 is built from 13 residues. In germline, CDR1 is GTSNPN, CDR2 SVGIG (reference sequence). The DNA for the CDR3 is TGTGCCTGGAGTCCAGCTGAGGGGAATGGCTACACCTTC. This sequence encodes CAWSPAEGNGYTF.

This clone was detected only once. This rearrangement joins TRBV2 to TRBJ2-6, with a tentative D call TRBD2 (6 bases). V was pared by 6 bases and J by 1 base, with 10 bases between. Germline CDR1 SNHLY, CDR2 FYNNEI. The CDR3 runs to 15 residues. The CDR3 DNA follows: TGTGCCAGCAGCTGGGGGAGGTCTGGGGCCAACGTCCTGACTTTC. Translation: CASSWGRSGANVLTF.

This clone was seen repeatedly, ten times or more. Other DNA sequences in the sample encode the same CDR3. J is TRBJ1-6 and V is TRBV9; D not certain. Trimming removed 2 bases at V and 10 bases at J, with 16 bases between. CDR3 length: 15 amino acids. The germline V gene has CDR1 SGDLS and CDR2 YYNGEE. CDR3 sequence reads: CASSVGREPRSPLHF. In nucleotides, the CDR3 is TGTGCCAGCAGCGTGGGCCGGGAGCCCCGCTCACCCCTCCACTTT.

This clone showed up just once. The genes are TRBV27 and TRBJ1-5; possibly TRBD1 for D (5 bases). Looked up from germline, CDR1 is MNHEY and CDR2 is SMNVEV (reference sequence). The CDR3 length is 15 residues. Deletions cut 7 bases from V and 2 bases from J, with 15 bases between. CDR3 loop: CASTLWQGGNQPQHF. As DNA, the CDR3 is TGTGCCAGCACCCTTTGGCAGGGTGGCAATCAGCCCCAGCATTTT.

Details on this clone: Additional DNA sequences in this sample encode the identical CDR3. The rearrangement uses TRBV18 and TRBJ2-5; D call uncertain. The CDR3 is made up of 11 amino acids. Trimming removed 2 bases at V and 5 bases at J, with 3 bases between. CDR1 and CDR2 (germline): KGHSH, LQKENI. The CDR3 DNA reads TGTGCCAGCTCACCATCGGAGACCCAGTACTTC. It encodes CASSPSETQYF.

The rearrangement links TRBV6-1 to TRBJ2-7, with D unresolved. In germline, CDR1 is MNHNS, CDR2 SASEGT. Between the trimmed V and J ends, which lost 5 bases and 0 bases, there was a span of 11 bases. The CDR3 contains 14 residues. The CDR3 sequence is CASSLEVFSYEQYF. In nucleotides, the CDR3 is TGTGCCAGCAGTCTCGAAGTATTCTCCTACGAGCAGTACTTC.

The chain is built from TRBV19 and TRBJ1-3; D gene unclear. Germline V gene sequence: CDR1 LNHDA, CDR2 SQIVND (reference sequence). V gave up 3 bases and J gave up 0 bases, with 9 bases separating them. The CDR3 contains 15 residues. This chain's CDR3 is CASSIPGNSGNTIYF. CDR3 nucleotides: TGTGCCAGTAGTATCCCAGGAAACTCTGGAAACACCATATATTTT.

This chain connects TRBV10-3 to TRBJ1-4; 8 nucleotides line up with TRBD1. The germline gives CDR1 ENHRY, CDR2 SYGVKD. CDR3 length equals 15 residues. With V trimmed by 6 bases and J by 4 bases, 7 bases remained unmatched. The CDR3 nucleotides are TGTGCCATCAGCCCCGGGACAGGCCTTAATGAAAAACTGTTTTTT. Amino acid sequence: CAISPGTGLNEKLFF.

This clone came up once. The V gene is TRBV5-1, the J gene TRBJ2-5; 8 positions agree with TRBD1. CDR3 size: 15 residues. Per the germline V gene, CDR1 is SGHRS and CDR2 is YFSETQ. V dropped 4 bases and J dropped 4; count of bases not matched to a gene: 9. The CDR3 spells CASSASPGTGETQYF. As DNA, the CDR3 is TGCGCCAGCAGCGCCTCTCCCGGGACAGGAGAGACCCAGTACTTC.